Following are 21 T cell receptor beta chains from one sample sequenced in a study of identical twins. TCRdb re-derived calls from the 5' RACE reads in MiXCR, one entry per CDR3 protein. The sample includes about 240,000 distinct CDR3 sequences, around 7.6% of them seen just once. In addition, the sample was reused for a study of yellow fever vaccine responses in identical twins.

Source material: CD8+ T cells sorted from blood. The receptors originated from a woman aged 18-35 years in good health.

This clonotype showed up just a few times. CDR3 residues: CATSDFSESTDTQYF. The CDR3 region has the DNA TGTGCCACCAGTGATTTTTCAGAGAGCACAGATACGCAGTATTTT. The V call is TRBV24-1, the J call TRBJ2-3; D is undetermined. The CDR3 totals 15 residues. Trimming took off 1 base at V and 0 bases at J, with 7 bases between the two ends. Germline V gives CDR1 KGHDR, CDR2 SFDVKD.

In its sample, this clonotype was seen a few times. CDR3 amino acids: CASSVNLPGELFF. In DNA form, the CDR3 reads TGTGCCAGCAGCGTAAATTTACCCGGGGAGCTGTTTTTT. The gene calls are TRBV7-9 and TRBJ2-2; the D is unclear. The germline gives CDR1 SEHNR, CDR2 FQNEAQ (reference sequence). Trimming stripped 5 bases from V and 6 bases from J, with 10 bases between. The CDR3 is 13 amino acids.

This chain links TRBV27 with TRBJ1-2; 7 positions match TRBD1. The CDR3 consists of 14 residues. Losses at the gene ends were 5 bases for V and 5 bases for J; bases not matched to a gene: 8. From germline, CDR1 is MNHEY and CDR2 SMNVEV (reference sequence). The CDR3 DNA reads TGTGCCAGCAGTATTTCCGGGACAGCTTATGGCTACACCTTC. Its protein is CASSISGTAYGYTF.

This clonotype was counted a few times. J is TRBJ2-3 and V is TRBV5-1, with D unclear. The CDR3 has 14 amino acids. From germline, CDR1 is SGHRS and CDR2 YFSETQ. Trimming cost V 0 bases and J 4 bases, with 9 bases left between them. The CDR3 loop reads CASSLVEQSDTQYF. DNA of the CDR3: TGCGCCAGCAGCTTGGTTGAGCAATCAGATACGCAGTATTTT.

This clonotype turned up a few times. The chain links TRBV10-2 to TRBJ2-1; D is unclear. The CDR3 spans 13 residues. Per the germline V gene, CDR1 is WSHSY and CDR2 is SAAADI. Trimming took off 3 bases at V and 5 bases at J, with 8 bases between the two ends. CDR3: CASSDSLNNEQFF. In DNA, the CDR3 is TGCGCCAGCAGTGACTCACTCAACAATGAGCAGTTCTTC.

CDR3: CASTKGQGRNEQFF. In DNA form, the CDR3 reads TGTGCCAGCACAAAGGGACAGGGTAGGAATGAGCAGTTCTTC. The chain is built from TRBV2 and TRBJ2-1, with 9 bases that match TRBD1. This CDR3 is 14 amino acids long. Germline CDR1 is SNHLY and CDR2 is FYNNEI. The V segment lost 7 bases and the J segment 7 bases; nucleotides outside the gene matches: 8.

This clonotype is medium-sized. CDR3 nucleotide sequence: TGTGCCAGTCACGCCCGGGACAGGCTGGGTTATGAGCAGTACTTC. This gives the protein CASHARDRLGYEQYF. The rearrangement joins TRBV28 to TRBJ2-7, with 8 bases fitting TRBD1. With V trimmed by 9 bases and J by 7 bases, 17 bases remained unmatched. CDR3 size: 15 residues. Germline V gene lookup returns CDR1 MDHEN and CDR2 SYDVKM.

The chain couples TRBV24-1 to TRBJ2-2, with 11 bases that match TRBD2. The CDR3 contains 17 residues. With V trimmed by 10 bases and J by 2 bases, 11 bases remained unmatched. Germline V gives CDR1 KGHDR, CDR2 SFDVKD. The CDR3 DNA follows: TGTGCCACAGAACCGGGACTAGCGGCCTTAAACACCGGGGAGCTGTTTTTT. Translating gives CATEPGLAALNTGELFF.

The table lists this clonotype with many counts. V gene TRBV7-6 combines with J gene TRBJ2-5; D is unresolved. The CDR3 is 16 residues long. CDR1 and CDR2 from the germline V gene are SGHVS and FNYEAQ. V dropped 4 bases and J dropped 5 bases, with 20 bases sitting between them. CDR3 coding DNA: TGTGCCAGCAGCTACAGAATCGACGCGGTCGGGGAGACCCAGTACTTC. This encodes CASSYRIDAVGETQYF.

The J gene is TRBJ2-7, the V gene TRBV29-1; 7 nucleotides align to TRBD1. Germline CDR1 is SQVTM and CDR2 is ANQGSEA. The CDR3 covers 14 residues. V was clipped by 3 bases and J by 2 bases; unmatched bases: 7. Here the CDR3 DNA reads TGCAGCGTTGAGGCGCAAGACAGGGCCTACGAGCAGTACTTC. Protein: CSVEAQDRAYEQYF.

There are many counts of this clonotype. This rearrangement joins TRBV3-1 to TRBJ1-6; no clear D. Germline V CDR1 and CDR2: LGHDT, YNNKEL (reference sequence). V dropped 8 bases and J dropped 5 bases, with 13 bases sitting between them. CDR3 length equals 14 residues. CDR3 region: CASDGGGHNSPLHF. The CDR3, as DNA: TGTGCCAGCGACGGCGGTGGGCATAATTCACCCCTCCACTTT.

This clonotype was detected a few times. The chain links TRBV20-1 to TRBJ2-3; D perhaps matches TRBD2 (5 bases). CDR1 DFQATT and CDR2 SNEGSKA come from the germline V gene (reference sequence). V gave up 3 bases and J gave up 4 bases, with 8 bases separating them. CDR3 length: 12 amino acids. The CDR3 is CSASMRADTQYF. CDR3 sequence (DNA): TGCAGTGCTAGTATGCGGGCAGATACGCAGTATTTT.

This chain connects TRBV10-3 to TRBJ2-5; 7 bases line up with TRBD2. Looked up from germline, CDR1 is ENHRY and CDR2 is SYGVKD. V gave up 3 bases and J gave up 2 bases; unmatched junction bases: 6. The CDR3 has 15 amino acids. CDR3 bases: TGTGCCATCAGTGATCGCGGGAGCGGACAAGAGACCCAGTACTTC. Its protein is CAISDRGSGQETQYF.

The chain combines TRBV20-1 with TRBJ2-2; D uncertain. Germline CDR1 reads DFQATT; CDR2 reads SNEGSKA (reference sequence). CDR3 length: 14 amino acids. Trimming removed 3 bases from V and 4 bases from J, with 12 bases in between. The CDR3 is CSASPYRVTGELFF. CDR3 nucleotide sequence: TGCAGTGCTAGTCCCTACCGAGTCACCGGGGAGCTGTTTTTT.

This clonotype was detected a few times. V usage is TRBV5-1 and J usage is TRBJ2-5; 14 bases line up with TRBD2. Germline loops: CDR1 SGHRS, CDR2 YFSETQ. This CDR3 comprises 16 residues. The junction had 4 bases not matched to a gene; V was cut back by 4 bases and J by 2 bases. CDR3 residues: CASSEGLAGAQETQYF. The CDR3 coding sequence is TGCGCCAGCAGCGAGGGACTAGCGGGGGCACAAGAGACCCAGTACTTC.

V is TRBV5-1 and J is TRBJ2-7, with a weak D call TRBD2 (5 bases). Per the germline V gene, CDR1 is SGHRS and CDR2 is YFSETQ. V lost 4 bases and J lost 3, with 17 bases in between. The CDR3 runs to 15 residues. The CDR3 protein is CASSPRGRQDYEQYV. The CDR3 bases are TGCGCCAGCAGCCCGCGAGGGCGCCAGGACTACGAGCAGTACGTC.

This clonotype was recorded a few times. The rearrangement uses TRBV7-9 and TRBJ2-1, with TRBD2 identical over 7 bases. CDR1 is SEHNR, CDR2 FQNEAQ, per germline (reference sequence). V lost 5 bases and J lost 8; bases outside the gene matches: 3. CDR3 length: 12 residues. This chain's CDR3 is CASSQGGDEQFF. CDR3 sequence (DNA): TGTGCCAGCAGCCAGGGAGGGGATGAGCAGTTCTTC.

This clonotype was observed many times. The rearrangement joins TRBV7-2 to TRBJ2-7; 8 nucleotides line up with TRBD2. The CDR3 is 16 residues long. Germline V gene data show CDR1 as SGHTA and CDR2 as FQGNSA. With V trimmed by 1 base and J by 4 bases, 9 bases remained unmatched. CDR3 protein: CASSLVGAGESYEQYF. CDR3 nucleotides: TGTGCCAGCAGCTTAGTAGGAGCGGGAGAATCTTACGAGCAGTACTTC.

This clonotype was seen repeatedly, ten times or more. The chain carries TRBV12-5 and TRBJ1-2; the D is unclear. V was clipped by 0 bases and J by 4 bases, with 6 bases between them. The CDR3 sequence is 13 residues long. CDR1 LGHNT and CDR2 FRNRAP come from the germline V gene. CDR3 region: CASGLVKIYGYTF. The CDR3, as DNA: TGTGCTAGTGGTTTGGTAAAAATCTATGGCTACACCTTC.

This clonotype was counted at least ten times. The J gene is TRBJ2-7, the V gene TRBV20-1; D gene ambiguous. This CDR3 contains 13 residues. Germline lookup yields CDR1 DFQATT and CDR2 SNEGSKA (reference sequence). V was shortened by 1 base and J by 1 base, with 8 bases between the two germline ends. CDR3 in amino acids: CSARVWGSYEQYF. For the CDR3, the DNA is TGCAGTGCTAGAGTCTGGGGATCCTACGAGCAGTACTTC.

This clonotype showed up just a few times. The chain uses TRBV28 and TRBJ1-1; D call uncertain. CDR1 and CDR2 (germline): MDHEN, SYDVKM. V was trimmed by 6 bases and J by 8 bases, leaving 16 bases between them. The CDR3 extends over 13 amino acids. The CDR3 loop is CASSPGVSIEAFF. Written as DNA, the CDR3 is TGTGCCAGCAGCCCCGGTGTCAGCATAGAAGCTTTCTTT.